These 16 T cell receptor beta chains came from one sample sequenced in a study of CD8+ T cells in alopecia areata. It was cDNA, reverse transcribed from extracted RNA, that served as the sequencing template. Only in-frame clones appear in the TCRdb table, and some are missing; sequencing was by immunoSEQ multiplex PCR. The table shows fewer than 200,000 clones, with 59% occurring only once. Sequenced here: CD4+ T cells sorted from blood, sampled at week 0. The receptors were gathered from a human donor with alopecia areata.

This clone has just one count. The CDR3 DNA follows: TGCAGCGTGAGGGGACTGTTGAACACCGGGGAGCTGTTTTTT. Its translation is CSVRGLLNTGELFF. The V and J genes are TRBV29-1 and TRBJ2-2, with a weak D call TRBD2 (6 bases). V lost 6 bases and J lost 1, with 12 bases in between. The V gene's germline CDR1 is SQVTM and CDR2 ANQGSEA. The CDR3 consists of 14 residues.

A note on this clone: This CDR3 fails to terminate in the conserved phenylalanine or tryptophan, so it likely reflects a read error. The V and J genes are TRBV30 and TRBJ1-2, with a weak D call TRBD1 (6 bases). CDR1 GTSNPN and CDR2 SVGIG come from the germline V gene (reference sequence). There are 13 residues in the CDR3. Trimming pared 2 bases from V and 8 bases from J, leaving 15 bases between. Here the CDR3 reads CAWSHGTNGGYTL. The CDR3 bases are TGTGCCTGGAGTCACGGGACAAATGGGGGCTACACCCTC.

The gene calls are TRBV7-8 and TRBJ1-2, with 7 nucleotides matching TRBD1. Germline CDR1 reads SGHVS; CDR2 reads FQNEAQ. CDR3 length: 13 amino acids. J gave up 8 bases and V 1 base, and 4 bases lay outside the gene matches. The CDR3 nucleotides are TGTGCCAGCAGCTTAGGAGGGGGCGAAGGCTACACCTTC. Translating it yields CASSLGGGEGYTF.

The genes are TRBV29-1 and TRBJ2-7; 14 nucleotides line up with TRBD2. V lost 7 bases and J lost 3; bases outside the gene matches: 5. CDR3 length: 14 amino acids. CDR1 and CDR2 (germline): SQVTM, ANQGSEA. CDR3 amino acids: CSAGGLAGGYEQYF. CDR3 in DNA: TGCAGCGCCGGTGGACTAGCGGGGGGCTACGAGCAGTACTTC.

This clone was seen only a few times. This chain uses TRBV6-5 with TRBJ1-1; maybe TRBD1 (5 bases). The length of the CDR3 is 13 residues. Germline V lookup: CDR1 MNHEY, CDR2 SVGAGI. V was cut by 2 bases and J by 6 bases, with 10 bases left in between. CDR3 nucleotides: TGTGCCAGCAGTTACGCAGGGATAGCTGAAGCTTTCTTT. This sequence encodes CASSYAGIAEAFF.

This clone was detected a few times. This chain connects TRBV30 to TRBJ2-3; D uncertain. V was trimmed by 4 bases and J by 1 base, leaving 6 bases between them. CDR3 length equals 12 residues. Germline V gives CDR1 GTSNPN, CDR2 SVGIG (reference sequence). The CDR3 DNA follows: TGTGCCTGGACTCACGGCACAGATACGCAGTATTTT. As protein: CAWTHGTDTQYF.

CDR3 sequence (DNA): TGTGCCAGCAGTGCTGGGGGGGGACACCCGAACACTGAAGCTTTCTTT. Protein: CASSAGGGHPNTEAFF. The rearrangement links TRBV6-1 to TRBJ1-1, with D possibly being TRBD1 (6 bases). Between the trimmed V and J ends, which lost 4 bases and 1 base, there was a span of 16 bases. Germline V CDR1 and CDR2: MNHNS, SASEGT. This CDR3 is 16 amino acids long.

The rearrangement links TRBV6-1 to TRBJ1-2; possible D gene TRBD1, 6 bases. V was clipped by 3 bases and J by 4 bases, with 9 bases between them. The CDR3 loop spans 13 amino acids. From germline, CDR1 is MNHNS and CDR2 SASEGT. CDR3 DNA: TGTGCCAGCAGTGATGGAGGGGGCTATGGCTACACCTTC. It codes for CASSDGGGYGYTF.

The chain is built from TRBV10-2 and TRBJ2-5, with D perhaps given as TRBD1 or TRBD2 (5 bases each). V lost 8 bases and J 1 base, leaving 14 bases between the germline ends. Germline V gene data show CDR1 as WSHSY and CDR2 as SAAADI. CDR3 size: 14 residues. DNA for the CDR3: TGCGCCAGCCAATTTTCGGGACCCCAAGAGACCCAGTACTTC. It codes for CASQFSGPQETQYF.

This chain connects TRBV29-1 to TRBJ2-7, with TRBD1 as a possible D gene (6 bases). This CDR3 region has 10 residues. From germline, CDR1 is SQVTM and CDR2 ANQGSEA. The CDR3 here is CRLGQPEQYF. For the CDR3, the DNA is TGCAGGCTAGGACAGCCCGAGCAGTACTTC.

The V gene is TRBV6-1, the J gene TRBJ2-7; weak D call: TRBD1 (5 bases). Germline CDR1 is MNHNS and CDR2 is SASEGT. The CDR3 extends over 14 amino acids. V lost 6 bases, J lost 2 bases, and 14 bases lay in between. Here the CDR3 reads CASSNTRQTYEQYF. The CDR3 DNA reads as TGTGCCAGCAGCAATACCAGACAGACCTACGAGCAGTACTTC.

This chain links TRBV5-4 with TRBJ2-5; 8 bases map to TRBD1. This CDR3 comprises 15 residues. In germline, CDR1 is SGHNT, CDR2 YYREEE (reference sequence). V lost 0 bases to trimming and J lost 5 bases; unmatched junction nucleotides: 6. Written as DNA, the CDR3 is TGTGCCAGCAGCTTGGCCCAGGGGGCGGCGGAGACCCAGTACTTC. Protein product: CASSLAQGAAETQYF.

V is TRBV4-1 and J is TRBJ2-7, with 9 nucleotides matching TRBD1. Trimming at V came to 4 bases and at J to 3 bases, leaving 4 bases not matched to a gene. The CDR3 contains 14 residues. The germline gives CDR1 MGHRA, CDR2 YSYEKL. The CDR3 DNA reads TGCGCCAGCAGCCGGACAGGGGTCGGCTACGAGCAGTACTTC. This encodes CASSRTGVGYEQYF.

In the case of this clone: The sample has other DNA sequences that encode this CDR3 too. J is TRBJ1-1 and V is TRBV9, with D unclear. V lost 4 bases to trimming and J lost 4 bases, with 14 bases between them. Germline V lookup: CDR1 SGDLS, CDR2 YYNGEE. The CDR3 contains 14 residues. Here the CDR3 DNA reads TGTGCCAGCAGCCCCCTTCGGGGTGGCACTGAAGCTTTCTTT. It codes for CASSPLRGGTEAFF.

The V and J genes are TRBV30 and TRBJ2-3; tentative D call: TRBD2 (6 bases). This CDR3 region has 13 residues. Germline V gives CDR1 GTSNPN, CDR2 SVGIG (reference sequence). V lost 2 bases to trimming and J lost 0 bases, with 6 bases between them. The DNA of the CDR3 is TGTGCCTGGAGTCGGGGGAGCACAGATACGCAGTATTTT. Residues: CAWSRGSTDTQYF.

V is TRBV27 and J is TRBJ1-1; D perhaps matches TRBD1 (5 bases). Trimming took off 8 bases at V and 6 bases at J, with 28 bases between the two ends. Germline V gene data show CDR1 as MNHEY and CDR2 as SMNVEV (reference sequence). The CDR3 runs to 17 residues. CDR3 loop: CASLGTFFTAGSPEAFF. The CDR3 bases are TGTGCCAGCCTTGGGACCTTTTTCACCGCAGGGTCCCCTGAAGCTTTCTTT.